This T cell receptor beta chain emerged from a study of shared clonotypes between healthy human individuals. Overall study results and limits: Non-shared clonotypes displayed generation probabilities falling below those of clonotypes present in all four donors. Naive subsets generally had larger estimated richness than memory subsets.

Only in-frame clones appear in the TCRdb table, and some are missing; sequencing was by immunoSEQ multiplex PCR. The table lists approximately 2.5 million clones, roughly nine tenths of them singletons. Division of CD4+ cells produced a CD45RA+ naive subset and a CD45RA-negative memory subset. With respect to this clone: Its antigen is still unknown.

With V trimmed by 4 bases and J by 2 bases, 5 bases remained unmatched. Germline V lookup: CDR1 SGHDN, CDR2 FVKESK. The CDR3 covers 17 residues. The TCR comes from a man aged 18-30 years in good health. The chain combines TRBV14 with TRBJ2-1, with 13 bases lining up with TRBD2. Source material: naive CD4+ T cells sorted from blood. As to subset: CD45RA+ positively selected. The CDR3 DNA follows: TGTGCCAGCAGCCTACTAGCGGGAGGGAACACCTACAATGAGCAGTTCTTC. It encodes CASSLLAGGNTYNEQFF.